This passage covers 2 T cell receptor beta chains from one sample sequenced in a study of CD8 T cells in ankylosing spondylitis. In TCRdb, the 5' RACE reads were re-called with MiXCR into one record per CDR3 protein. The sample lists roughly 490,000 distinct CDR3 sequences, 5.3% occurring once. General study findings and limits: Seemingly characteristic of ankylosing spondylitis blood was a TCR beta motif consisting of 7 or 8 highly homologous variants.

These receptors have no identified antigens. Sequenced: blood, either unsorted or a sorted T cell fraction (not recorded which). Receptors were obtained from a male donor with ankylosing spondylitis.

This clonotype has at least ten counts. This sequence joins TRBV7-8 and TRBJ1-2; 7 nucleotides agree with TRBD1. This CDR3 contains 14 residues. Germline values: CDR1 SGHVS, CDR2 FQNEAQ. V lost 5 bases and J lost 3; bases outside the gene matches: 6. CDR3: CASSIAQGYYGYTF. The CDR3 DNA reads as TGTGCCAGCAGCATCGCACAGGGGTACTATGGCTACACCTTC.

This clonotype was counted at least ten times. The rearrangement joins TRBV4-3 to TRBJ2-4; 7 bases line up with TRBD2. The V gene's germline CDR1 is LGHNA and CDR2 YSLEER. The CDR3 runs to 13 residues. Trimming cost V 2 bases and J 10 bases; bases outside gene matches: 5. The CDR3 nucleotides are TGCGCCAGCAGCCAACATCAAGCGGGGATTCAGTACTTC. Its protein is CASSQHQAGIQYF.